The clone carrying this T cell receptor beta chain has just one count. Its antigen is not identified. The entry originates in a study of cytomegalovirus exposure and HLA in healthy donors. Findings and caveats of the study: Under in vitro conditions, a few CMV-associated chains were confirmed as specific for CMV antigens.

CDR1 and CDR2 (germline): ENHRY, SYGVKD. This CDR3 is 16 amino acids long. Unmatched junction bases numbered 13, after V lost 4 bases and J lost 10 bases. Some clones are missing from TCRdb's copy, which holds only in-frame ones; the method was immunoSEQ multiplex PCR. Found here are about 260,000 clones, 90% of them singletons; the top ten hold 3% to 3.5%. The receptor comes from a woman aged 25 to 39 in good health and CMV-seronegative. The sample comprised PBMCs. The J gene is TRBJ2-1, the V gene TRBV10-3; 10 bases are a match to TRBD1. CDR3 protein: CAISVGTGAFGREQFF. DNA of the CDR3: TGTGCCATCAGTGTCGGGACAGGGGCCTTCGGGAGAGAGCAGTTCTTC.